This T cell receptor beta chain derives from a study of T cell changes during pregnancy in multiple sclerosis. Sequenced by immunoSEQ multiplex PCR; TCRdb stores in-frame clones only, minus some. The data show more than 30,000 clones, about 91% seen once. This clone was observed once. Sequenced material: CD8+ T cells from peripheral blood mononuclear cells, taken in the first trimester of pregnancy. The receptor's source is a female donor with multiple sclerosis, enrolled in a pregnancy study.

CDR3 DNA sequence: TGCGCCAGCAGCCGTCTGGGGGGGCTGGACAACACTGAAGCTTTCTTT. Protein: CASSRLGGLDNTEAFF. The chain has TRBV4-3 and TRBJ1-1; possible D gene TRBD1, 6 bases. There are 16 residues in the CDR3. V gave up 4 bases and J gave up 2 bases, with 17 bases separating them. Germline assignment: CDR1 LGHNA and CDR2 YSLEER.